This entry describes one T cell receptor beta chain. Each CDR3 protein gets one entry after TCRdb re-called the 5' RACE reads with MiXCR. This sample has around 44,000 distinct CDR3 sequences, with 30% found just once. The sequence came from a female donor with breast cancer. Material: tumor-infiltrating memory CD4+ T cells sorted from the breast tumor. The subset here: memory CD4+ T cells, CD4+CD45RO+CD25-.

In DNA form, the CDR3 reads TGTGCCAGCGGGGACCCAGGGACTGAAGCTTTCTTT. It is translated as CASGDPGTEAFF. The V call is TRBV3-1, the J call TRBJ1-1; D is possibly TRBD1 (5 bases). This CDR3 contains 12 residues. Germline V gene sequence: CDR1 LGHDT, CDR2 YNNKEL (reference sequence). V lost 8 bases to trimming and J lost 5 bases, with 12 bases between them.